This TCR beta chain was documented in a study of control samples from healthy donors and cancer patients. The CDR3 is made up of 16 amino acids. Trimming left V 6 bases short and J 0 bases short, with 17 bases between. Germline lookup yields CDR1 SGDLS and CDR2 YYNGEE. Clones were read by immunoSEQ multiplex PCR, and TCRdb kept only the in-frame ones, dropping some. The table includes some 98,000 clones, about 81% detected once. The chain combines TRBV9 with TRBJ2-3; possibly TRBD1 for D (8 bases). Sequenced sample: PBMCs. This clonotype originated in a man between 65 and 80 years old with lung cancer. The CDR3 is CASTPYRGGSTDTQYF. CDR3 DNA sequence: TGTGCCAGCACCCCGTACAGGGGGGGTAGCACAGATACGCAGTATTTT.